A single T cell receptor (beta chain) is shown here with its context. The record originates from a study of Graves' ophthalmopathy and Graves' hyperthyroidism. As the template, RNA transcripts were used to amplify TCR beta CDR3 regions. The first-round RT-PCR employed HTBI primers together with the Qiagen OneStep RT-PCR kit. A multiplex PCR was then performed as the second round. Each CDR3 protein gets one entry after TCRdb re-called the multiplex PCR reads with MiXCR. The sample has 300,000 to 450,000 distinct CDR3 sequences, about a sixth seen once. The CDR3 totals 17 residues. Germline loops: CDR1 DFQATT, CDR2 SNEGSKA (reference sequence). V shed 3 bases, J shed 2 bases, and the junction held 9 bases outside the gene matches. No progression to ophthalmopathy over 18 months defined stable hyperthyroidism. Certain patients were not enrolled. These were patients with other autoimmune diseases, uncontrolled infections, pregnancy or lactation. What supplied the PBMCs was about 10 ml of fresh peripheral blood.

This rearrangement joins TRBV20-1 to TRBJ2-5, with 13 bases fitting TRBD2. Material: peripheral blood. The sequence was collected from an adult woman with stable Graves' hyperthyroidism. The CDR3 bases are TGCAGTGCTAGTTTCGGGGGGACTAGCGGGATTCAAGAGACCCAGTACTTC. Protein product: CSASFGGTSGIQETQYF.